This T cell receptor (beta chain) is drawn from a study of shared clonotypes between healthy human individuals. About this clone itself: Its specificity is not known.

General study points: Inspection by rarefaction showed sorted-subset sequencing to be incomplete despite large depth.

Germline CDR1 reads SEHNR; CDR2 reads FQNEAQ (reference sequence). There are 14 residues in the CDR3. With V trimmed by 7 bases and J by 10 bases, 10 bases remained unmatched. Both CD45RO+ cells and CCR7-negative CD45RA+ TemRA cells were combined to make up CD8 memory. The authors ran the assay at deep level. TCRdb keeps only in-frame clones here, not all; method: immunoSEQ multiplex PCR. The table lists some 700,000 clones, 80% to 95% of them singletons. This TCR was recovered from a man aged 18 to 30 in good health. Some clones in this sample may be carry-over from other donors' samples. The sample was memory CD8+ T cells from PBMCs. The subset: CD45RO+ cells pooled with CCR7-negative TemRA cells. The rearrangement joins TRBV7-9 to TRBJ1-6; TRBD1 matches at 7 bases. CDR3 residues: CASTTGVLGSPLHF. Here the CDR3 DNA reads TGTGCCAGCACCACAGGGGTTTTAGGATCACCCCTCCACTTT.